These 14 T cell receptor beta chains originate from one sample sequenced in a study of T cell responses to AZD1222 COVID-19 vaccine. The repertoire was sequenced with immunoSEQ multiplex PCR; TCRdb's copy has only in-frame clones and lacks some. The sample consists of 100,000 to 150,000 clones, roughly 90% of them appearing once. This sample comprised peripheral blood, obtained on day 0 of AZD1222 vaccination. The receptor set was obtained from an adult in good health.

The chain uses TRBV2 and TRBJ2-7, with TRBD2 matching over 7 bases. This CDR3 contains 13 residues. V gave up 6 bases and J gave up 2 bases; unmatched junction bases: 4. Looked up from germline, CDR1 is SNHLY and CDR2 is FYNNEI. The CDR3 DNA reads TGTGCCAGCAGGGGGGAGGGGCCCTACGAGCAGTACTTC. Translated, it gives CASRGEGPYEQYF.

Of note for this clone: The sample holds other DNA sequences that translate to the same CDR3. V usage is TRBV11-3 and J usage is TRBJ2-2; D might be TRBD2 (5 bases). CDR1 is SGHNT, CDR2 YENEEA, per germline. Trimming cost V 3 bases and J 0 bases, with 5 bases left between them. The length of the CDR3 is 14 residues. DNA of the CDR3: TGTGCCAGCAGCTTGCGGGCGAACACCGGGGAGCTGTTTTTT. This gives the protein CASSLRANTGELFF.

This chain connects TRBV18 to TRBJ2-1, with 8 bases matching TRBD2. V trimming: 3 bases; J trimming: 6 bases; junction bases outside the gene matches: 7. The CDR3 spans 15 residues. CDR1 is KGHSH and CDR2 is LQKENI in the germline V gene. CDR3 bases: TGTGCCAGCTCACCCAGCGGACTAGCTCCCAATGAGCAGTTCTTC. It is translated as CASSPSGLAPNEQFF.

The chain has TRBV9 and TRBJ2-1, with 7 nucleotides matching TRBD1. CDR1 and CDR2 (germline): SGDLS, YYNGEE. The V and J ends lost 4 bases and 6 bases, in that order; junction bases with no gene match: 10. CDR3 length: 15 residues. The CDR3 DNA reads as TGTGCCAGCAGCAGATCGACAGGGAAGGTCAATGAGCAGTTCTTC. It translates to CASSRSTGKVNEQFF.

The chain combines TRBV7-9 with TRBJ1-6, with D possibly matching TRBD1 (5 bases). The length of the CDR3 is 17 residues. Per germline, CDR1 SEHNR and CDR2 FQNEAQ (reference sequence). Trimming cost V 7 bases and J 7 bases, with 23 bases left between them. DNA of the CDR3: TGTGCCAGCACCGACCGAGAGGGGCGTGGGTGGAATTCACCCCTCCACTTT. As protein: CASTDREGRGWNSPLHF. The variable domain in full, completed from reference TRBV7-9 and TRBJ1-6, reads DTGVSQNPRHKITKRGQNVTFRCDPISEHNRLYWYRQTLGQGPEFLTYFQNEAQLEKSRLLSDRFSAERPKGSFSTLEIQRTEQGDSAMYLCASTDREGRGWNSPLHFGNGTRLTVT.

The chain employs TRBV2 and TRBJ1-5; 10 bases are shared with TRBD1. The CDR3 spans 16 residues. CDR1 and CDR2 from the germline V gene are SNHLY and FYNNEI. Unmatched junction bases numbered 16, after V lost 6 bases and J lost 11 bases. CDR3 sequence (DNA): TGTGCCAGCAGGGCCGGGACAGGGGCCGCTTCCTGGGCCCAGCATTTT. Translated: CASRAGTGAASWAQHF.

The chain is built from TRBV18 and TRBJ1-6, with D perhaps TRBD1 (5 bases). The CDR3 is 13 residues long. CDR1 and CDR2 (germline): KGHSH, LQKENI. With 3 bases removed from V and 9 bases from J, the gap between germline ends came to 9 bases. The CDR3 reads CASSPAGPSPLHF. The CDR3 DNA follows: TGTGCCAGCTCACCGGCAGGGCCTTCACCCCTCCACTTT.

The chain is built from TRBV21-1 and TRBJ2-2. TRBV21-1 is marked as a pseudogene. This CDR3 spans 14 amino acids. CDR3 in DNA: TGTGCCAGCAGCTCCCCGGTGGGGAACGGGGAGCTGTTTTTT. Protein product: CASSSPVGNGELFF.

The gene calls are TRBV7-9 and TRBJ1-2, with D possibly being TRBD1 (5 bases). The germline V gene encodes CDR1 SEHNR and CDR2 FQNEAQ (reference sequence). The CDR3 contains 17 residues. With 3 bases removed from V and 7 bases from J, the gap between germline ends came to 24 bases. CDR3 sequence: CASSFTGTSYGAGGYTF. The CDR3 coding sequence is TGTGCCAGCAGCTTTACCGGGACGTCATACGGGGCCGGTGGCTACACCTTC.

The V call is TRBV21-1, the J call TRBJ2-1; the D segment call TRBD2 is taken from the table without a DNA check. TRBV21-1 corresponds to a pseudogene. The CDR3 consists of 17 residues. Here the CDR3 DNA reads TGTGCCAGCAGCACGAGGGGAGGACTAGCGGGATACAATGAGCAGTTCTTC. This codes for CASSTRGGLAGYNEQFF.

This chain uses TRBV18 with TRBJ2-5; possible D gene TRBD2, 5 bases. Germline V gene sequence: CDR1 KGHSH, CDR2 LQKENI. V lost 2 bases and J lost 1, with 8 bases in between. The CDR3 has 14 residues. The CDR3 protein is CASSPGRGQETQYF. The CDR3 DNA follows: TGTGCCAGCTCACCAGGACGGGGCCAAGAGACCCAGTACTTC. Based on the CDR3 plus reference TRBV18 and TRBJ2-5, the full variable domain is NAGVMQNPRHLVRRRGQEARLRCSPMKGHSHVYWYRQLPEEGLKFMVYLQKENIIDESGMPKERFSAEFPKEGPSILRIQQVVRGDSAAYFCASSPGRGQETQYFGPGTRLLVL.

The chain employs TRBV10-3 and TRBJ2-7, with TRBD1 as a possible D gene (6 bases). Trimming left V 8 bases short and J 2 bases short, with 16 bases between. The CDR3 sequence is 14 residues long. Germline V gene data show CDR1 as ENHRY and CDR2 as SYGVKD. The CDR3 DNA follows: TGTGCCATCCGCCATCGCCCAGGGGCCTACGAGCAGTACTTC. Its protein product is CAIRHRPGAYEQYF.

The chain joins TRBV6-6 to TRBJ1-3; D is uncertain. This CDR3 is built from 12 residues. V was clipped by 8 bases and J by 8 bases, with 13 bases between them. The germline gives CDR1 MNHNY, CDR2 SVGAGI (reference sequence). CDR3 DNA sequence: TGTGCCAGCGGCTCCTACGGGGACACCATATATTTT. The encoded protein is CASGSYGDTIYF.

This chain uses TRBV27 with TRBJ1-1; D is unresolved. The CDR3 length is 15 residues. V lost 3 bases to trimming and J lost 3 bases, with 14 bases between them. The germline CDR1 and CDR2 sequences are MNHEY and SMNVEV (reference sequence). DNA for the CDR3: TGTGCCAGCAGTTTGGTTTTTGGCCGTCACACTGAAGCTTTCTTT. It codes for CASSLVFGRHTEAFF.